The rows below give T cell receptor beta chains drawn from one sample of a study of blood T cell repertoires in COVID-19. Sequenced by immunoSEQ multiplex PCR; TCRdb stores in-frame clones only, minus some. The sample consists of over 200,000 clones, under 85% of them appearing once. Material: PBMCs or T cells enriched from blood (not recorded which). The receptors originated from a man aged 55 to 70 who had recovered from COVID-19. CDR3s include the opening cysteine and the closing phenylalanine or tryptophan. A D gene is named only where the DNA matches it firmly. The size of a clone is reported for some rows only, either as once, few or many, or as a class for expanded clones.

D: NA
size: NA
J: TRBJ2-1
V: TRBV27
DNA: TGTGCCAGCAGTTTAAGACAGGCGCACAATGAGCAGTTCTTC
CDR3: CASSLRQAHNEQFF

D: TRBD1
size: once
J: TRBJ1-2
V: TRBV11-3
DNA: TGTGCCAGCAGCTTATCCGGGACAGGGGGCAACGTCTATGGCTACACCTTC
CDR3: CASSLSGTGGNVYGYTF

D: NA
size: once
J: TRBJ1-1
V: TRBV5-1
DNA: TGCGCCAGCAGCTTGGCACAGAGGAACACTGAAGCTTTCTTT
CDR3: CASSLAQRNTEAFF

D: NA
size: NA
J: TRBJ1-4
V: TRBV4-3
DNA: TGCGCCAGCAGCCAAGTGGGAGGGCAAGGTGAAAAACTGTTTTTT
CDR3: CASSQVGGQGEKLFF

D: NA
size: NA
J: TRBJ1-5
V: TRBV15
DNA: TGTGCCACCACCCCCGGCGGGTCTAATCAGCCCCAGCATTTT
CDR3: CATTPGGSNQPQHF

D: TRBD1
size: NA
J: TRBJ2-1
V: TRBV27
DNA: TGTGCCAGCAGTTTGAGGGCAGGGGGCCTTTACAATGAGCAGTTCTTC
CDR3: CASSLRAGGLYNEQFF

D: NA
size: NA
J: TRBJ1-5
V: TRBV6-5
DNA: TGTGCCAGGGGGCAGGGAATTAGCAATCAGCCCCAGCATTTT
CDR3: CARGQGISNQPQHF

D: NA
size: once
J: TRBJ1-2
V: TRBV10-3
DNA: TGTGCCATCAGTGAGACAGGGACCCATGGCTACACCTTC
CDR3: CAISETGTHGYTF

D: TRBD1
size: NA
J: TRBJ2-1
V: TRBV7-2
DNA: TGTGCCAGCAGCTTAAGCTCGAGGACAGGGCCTGAGCAGTTCTTC
CDR3: CASSLSSRTGPEQFF

D: TRBD1
size: NA
J: TRBJ2-2
V: TRBV2
DNA: TGTGCCAGCAGAGCAAGGGGGCTTGACACCGGGGAGCTGTTTTTT
CDR3: CASRARGLDTGELFF

D: TRBD1
size: NA
J: TRBJ1-6
V: TRBV19
DNA: TGTGCCAGTAGTATAGACCAAACAGGGGCGGGTAATTCACCCCTCCACTTT
CDR3: CASSIDQTGAGNSPLHF

D: NA
size: NA
J: TRBJ2-5
V: TRBV19
DNA: TGTGCCAGTAGTATGGGTGGGACTCAAGAGACCCAGTACTTC
CDR3: CASSMGGTQETQYF

D: NA
size: NA
J: TRBJ1-3
V: TRBV7-9
DNA: TGTGCCAGCAGCCCCGGACAGAACTCTGGAAACACCATATATTTT
CDR3: CASSPGQNSGNTIYF

D: NA
size: NA
J: TRBJ1-4
V: TRBV5-6
DNA: TGTGCCAGCAGCCAGTATAATGAAAAACTGTTTTTT
CDR3: CASSQYNEKLFF

D: TRBD1
size: NA
J: TRBJ2-5
V: TRBV19
DNA: TGTGCCAGTAATCCTGACAGGGGGCTTGAGACCCAGTACTTC
CDR3: CASNPDRGLETQYF

D: NA
size: NA
J: TRBJ1-2
V: TRBV14
DNA: TGTGCCAGCAGCCACCCCAGGGGCTATGGCTACACCTTC
CDR3: CASSHPRGYGYTF

D: NA
size: few
J: TRBJ2-1
V: TRBV9
DNA: TGTGCCAGCAGCCCTCCTGGGGGCCCATCCTACAATGAGCAGTTCTTC
CDR3: CASSPPGGPSYNEQFF

D: NA
size: few
J: TRBJ2-5
V: TRBV5-5
DNA: TGTGCCAGCAGCTTGGTGGCAGATCAAGAGACCCAGTACTTC
CDR3: CASSLVADQETQYF

D: TRBD1
size: NA
J: TRBJ2-1
V: TRBV19
DNA: TGTGCCAGTAGTAATGACAGGGGCTCCTACAATGAGCAGTTCTTC
CDR3: CASSNDRGSYNEQFF

D: NA
size: NA
J: TRBJ2-7
V: TRBV27
DNA: TGTGCCAGCAGTTTATCGGTACTTGACACCTACGAGCAGTACTTC
CDR3: CASSLSVLDTYEQYF

D: NA
size: once
J: TRBJ1-2
V: TRBV6-5
DNA: TGTGCCAGCAGTTACGCCAAAGGGGGTTCTGGCTACACCTTC
CDR3: CASSYAKGGSGYTF

D: TRBD2
size: NA
J: TRBJ2-7
V: TRBV5-1
DNA: TGCGCCAGCAGCTTTCAAACGGGACTAGCGGGGGCCTATGAGCAGTACTTC
CDR3: CASSFQTGLAGAYEQYF

D: TRBD1
size: few
J: TRBJ2-7
V: TRBV29-1
DNA: TGCAGCGTTGAAGAACAGGGGTTCCCCTACGAGCAGTACTTC
CDR3: CSVEEQGFPYEQYF

D: NA
size: NA
J: TRBJ1-1
V: TRBV7-8
DNA: TGTGCCAGCAGCTATGGACAAATGAACACTGAAGCTTTCTTT
CDR3: CASSYGQMNTEAFF

D: TRBD1
size: NA
J: TRBJ1-4
V: TRBV10-3
DNA: TGTGCCATCAACGTCGACAGGGGGTCAAAACTGTTTTTT
CDR3: CAINVDRGSKLFF

D: NA
size: once
J: TRBJ1-4
V: TRBV5-1
DNA: TGCGCCAGCAGCTTGTCCGGAGCAACTAATGAAAAACTGTTTTTT
CDR3: CASSLSGATNEKLFF

D: NA
size: once
J: TRBJ2-3
V: TRBV24-1
DNA: TGTGCCACCAGTGATTTCAGCCCAGGGCCAGATACGCAGTATTTT
CDR3: CATSDFSPGPDTQYF

D: NA
size: few
J: TRBJ1-2
V: TRBV7-2
DNA: TGTGCCAGCAGCTTCAGGGGCCTCTATGGCTACACCTTC
CDR3: CASSFRGLYGYTF

D: NA
size: NA
J: TRBJ2-7
V: TRBV3-1/TRBV3-2
DNA: TGTGCCAGCAGCCAAGACGCCAGAGGCATCGAGCAGTACTTC
CDR3: CASSQDARGIEQYF

D: NA
size: NA
J: TRBJ1-6
V: TRBV3-1/TRBV3-2
DNA: TGTGCCAGCAGCCAAGATATTTCACCCCTCCACTTT
CDR3: CASSQDISPLHF

D: TRBD1
size: NA
J: TRBJ1-5
V: TRBV11-2
DNA: TGTGCCAGCAGCTTCGGACAGGGCCAGCCCCAGCATTTT
CDR3: CASSFGQGQPQHF

D: TRBD2
size: once
J: TRBJ2-1
V: TRBV5-1
DNA: TGCGCCAGCACACTAGCGTTAGCTTACAATGAGCAGTTCTTC
CDR3: CASTLALAYNEQFF

D: TRBD2
size: NA
J: TRBJ2-7
V: TRBV7-2
DNA: TGTGCCAGCAGCTTAGGTCGTGGGGGGGAGTACGAGCAGTACTTC
CDR3: CASSLGRGGEYEQYF

D: NA
size: NA
J: TRBJ1-6
V: TRBV9
DNA: TGTGCCAGCAGGTCCCTGGGGGGTAATAATTCACCCCTCCACTTT
CDR3: CASRSLGGNNSPLHF

D: TRBD1
size: NA
J: TRBJ1-5
V: TRBV7-2
DNA: TGTGCCAGCAGCCTACAGGGGGGAGGTAATCAGCCCCAGCATTTT
CDR3: CASSLQGGGNQPQHF

D: NA
size: once
J: TRBJ1-5
V: TRBV6-4
DNA: TGTGCCAGCGGACTAGGGAGGGGGAATAGCAATCAGCCCCAGCATTTT
CDR3: CASGLGRGNSNQPQHF

D: NA
size: NA
J: TRBJ1-1
V: TRBV5-1
DNA: TGCGCCAGCAGCTCTCAGGCGAACACTGAAGCTTTCTTT
CDR3: CASSSQANTEAFF

D: NA
size: NA
J: TRBJ2-1
V: TRBV7-9
DNA: TGTGCCAGCAGTCGGGACTATGAGCAGTTCTTC
CDR3: CASSRDYEQFF

D: NA
size: NA
J: TRBJ1-2
V: TRBV9
DNA: TGTGCCAGCAGCGTAGACATGGGGCGGCTCGATGGCTACACCTTC
CDR3: CASSVDMGRLDGYTF

D: TRBD2
size: NA
J: TRBJ2-3
V: TRBV3-1/TRBV3-2
DNA: TGTGCCAGCAGCCAAGAAGCGGGGGACACAGATACGCAGTATTTT
CDR3: CASSQEAGDTDTQYF

D: NA
size: NA
J: TRBJ2-5
V: TRBV2
DNA: TGTGCCAGCAGCCCCCTAGCTGCGATCCAAGAGACCCAGTACTTC
CDR3: CASSPLAAIQETQYF

D: NA
size: few
J: TRBJ1-6
V: TRBV6-4
DNA: TGTGCCAGCAGTGTAACAGGCGATAATTCACCCCTCCACTTT
CDR3: CASSVTGDNSPLHF

D: NA
size: NA
J: TRBJ1-3
V: TRBV9
DNA: TGTGCCAGCAGCGTAGAGACGGGGATGCGCGGGAGTAACACCATATATTTT
CDR3: CASSVETGMRGSNTIYF

D: NA
size: NA
J: TRBJ1-6
V: TRBV11-3
DNA: TGTGCCAGCAGCTTAGTGAGTAATTCACCCCTCCACTTT
CDR3: CASSLVSNSPLHF

D: NA
size: NA
J: TRBJ1-2
V: TRBV7-9
DNA: TGTGCCAGCAGCTTAGCGGGCAGGAAATCCGATGGCTACACCTTC
CDR3: CASSLAGRKSDGYTF

D: NA
size: NA
J: TRBJ1-1
V: TRBV2
DNA: TGTGCCAGCACCCAGCGGGGGAACACTGAAGCTTTCTTT
CDR3: CASTQRGNTEAFF

D: TRBD1
size: once
J: TRBJ1-2
V: TRBV7-2
DNA: TGTGCCAGCAGCTTAGAATTCCGGACAGGGGATGGCTACACCTTC
CDR3: CASSLEFRTGDGYTF

D: NA
size: NA
J: TRBJ2-1
V: TRBV27
DNA: TGTGCCAGCAATCCACTGGGGGGAAATGAGCAGTTCTTC
CDR3: CASNPLGGNEQFF

D: TRBD1
size: NA
J: TRBJ2-2
V: TRBV19
DNA: TGTGCCAGTAGTAGCCCGGGACAGGGGGCGCGGGGGGAGCTGTTTTTT
CDR3: CASSSPGQGARGELFF

D: NA
size: NA
J: TRBJ1-4
V: TRBV7-9
DNA: TGTGCCAGCAGCCAGGGACTTGCAACTAATGAAAAACTGTTTTTT
CDR3: CASSQGLATNEKLFF

D: NA
size: NA
J: TRBJ1-4
V: TRBV5-1
DNA: TGCGCCAGCAGTGCCCGGTCGGCTAATGAAAAACTGTTTTTT
CDR3: CASSARSANEKLFF

D: TRBD1
size: NA
J: TRBJ1-1
V: TRBV4-1
DNA: TGCGCCAGCAGCCAAGATCGGATGACAGGGATGGGCACTGAAGCTTTCTTT
CDR3: CASSQDRMTGMGTEAFF